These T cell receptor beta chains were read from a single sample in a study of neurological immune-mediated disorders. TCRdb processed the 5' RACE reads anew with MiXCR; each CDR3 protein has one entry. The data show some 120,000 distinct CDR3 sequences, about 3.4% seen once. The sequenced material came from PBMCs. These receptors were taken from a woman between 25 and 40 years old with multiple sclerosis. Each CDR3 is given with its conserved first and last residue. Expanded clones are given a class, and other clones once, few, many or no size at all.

CASSLDPGKGPYEQYF,TRBV12-3/TRBV12-4,many,TRBJ2-7
CASSATGAEFYLDGYTF,TRBV27,many,TRBJ1-2
CASNFGPGQGAPSYGYTF,TRBV7-9,many,TRBJ1-2
CSARDSSGGLYEQYF,TRBV20-1,many,TRBJ2-7
CASSVIGGSEQFF,TRBV9,many,TRBJ2-1
CSADRAEIYGYTF,TRBV20-1,many,TRBJ1-2
CASSDYEQYF,TRBV2,many,TRBJ2-7
CSARGGGVQETQYF,TRBV20-1,many,TRBJ2-5
CSASSRFEAFF,TRBV20-1,many,TRBJ1-1
CASSFPLTEAFF,TRBV7-2,many,TRBJ1-1
CAAGSGNEQFF,TRBV25-1,many,TRBJ2-1
CASSLTGGENEQYF,TRBV7-2,many,TRBJ2-7
CATSRGQSNQPQHF,TRBV15,many,TRBJ1-5
CASSTSGSREQPQHF,TRBV9,many,TRBJ1-5
CASSITLEANTEAFF,TRBV19,many,TRBJ1-1
CSAPRHTNTEAFF,TRBV20-1,many,TRBJ1-1
CSAPPGQGGHNSPLHF,TRBV20-1,many,TRBJ1-6
CASSPRDQGGEKLFF,TRBV7-9,many,TRBJ1-4
CASSQEGDGYTF,TRBV4-3,many,TRBJ1-2
CASSLGAGPYGYTF,TRBV5-6,many,TRBJ1-2
CASSQPTRAGGEQYF,TRBV4-1,NA,TRBJ2-7
CSAAARFRGHADTQYF,TRBV20-1,many,TRBJ2-3
CASSFRGKLQETQYF,TRBV7-9,NA,TRBJ2-5
CASSLGSGGNNQPQHF,TRBV5-1,many,TRBJ1-5
CSASFLLAGNNEQFF,TRBV20-1,many,TRBJ2-1
CASSLVEGQGHPNEQFF,TRBV12-3/TRBV12-4,many,TRBJ2-1
CASSYPSKSSGTYEQYF,TRBV6-5,many,TRBJ2-7
CSARPLGLAETGELFF,TRBV20-1,few,TRBJ2-2
CASSLISGQGDYEQYF,TRBV7-2,many,TRBJ2-7
CASSLEGTVATEAFF,TRBV5-1,many,TRBJ1-1
CASRYPGTLNTEAFF,TRBV28,many,TRBJ1-1
CASSFASRDYGYTF,TRBV5-6,many,TRBJ1-2
CASSFGGKETQYF,TRBV5-6,many,TRBJ2-5
CSVVYGGTEAFF,TRBV29-1,few,TRBJ1-1
CASRRQLGSYEQYF,TRBV27,many,TRBJ2-7
CASSLGQDPRKNIQYF,TRBV21-1,many,TRBJ2-4
CSAVYGNTEAFF,TRBV29-1,few,TRBJ1-1
CASVGTMGTDTQYF,TRBV2,many,TRBJ2-3
CAWSLLDRTDTQYF,TRBV30,few,TRBJ2-3
CASSQGLAGHEQFF,TRBV7-2,many,TRBJ2-1
CASSHDYNPGELFF,TRBV12-3/TRBV12-4,many,TRBJ2-2